Below, 19 T cell receptor beta chains from the same sample are listed, as sequenced in a study of blood T cell repertoires in COVID-19. Here immunoSEQ multiplex PCR was the method, and the copy in TCRdb shows in-frame clones only, minus some. The top ten hold 20% to 25% of the sample, which has under 85,000 clones, roughly 78% seen once. The sequenced sample was peripheral blood. The receptors were sampled from a human donor in a cohort sampled during active COVID-19.

The DNA of the CDR3 is TGTGCCAGCAGTGAAGAACTAGCGGGGGAGACCCAGTACTTC. Translated: CASSEELAGETQYF. The chain carries TRBV2 and TRBJ2-5; 10 nucleotides agree with TRBD2. V shed 1 base, J shed 5 bases, and the junction held 1 base outside the gene matches. The CDR3 sequence is 14 residues long. The V gene's germline CDR1 is SNHLY and CDR2 FYNNEI.

The chain uses TRBV11-2 and TRBJ1-5; tentatively, D is TRBD1 (6 bases). Trimming removed 6 bases from V and 0 bases from J, with 12 bases in between. Germline V gives CDR1 SGHAT, CDR2 FQNNGV. CDR3 length: 15 residues. CDR3 DNA sequence: TGTGCCAGCAGTAAAGGGGGAAATAGCAATCAGCCCCAGCATTTT. This gives the protein CASSKGGNSNQPQHF.

The chain has TRBV21-1 and TRBJ2-7; the table's TRBD1 call for D was not verified on the DNA. TRBV21-1 is a recognized pseudogene. The CDR3 covers 14 residues. The CDR3 nucleotides read TGTGCCAGCAGCAAAGGCCCAGTCTCCTACGAGCAGTACTTC. Amino acid sequence: CASSKGPVSYEQYF.

This chain uses TRBV28 with TRBJ1-2; TRBD1 matches 8 bases. This CDR3 has 13 amino acids. Unmatched junction bases numbered 8, after V lost 6 bases and J lost 8 bases. Germline lookup yields CDR1 MDHEN and CDR2 SYDVKM. The CDR3 DNA is TGTGCCAGCAGCCAGGGGGCCCTCCGGGGCTACACCTTC. It codes for CASSQGALRGYTF.

The rearrangement uses TRBV19 and TRBJ2-2; TRBD1 agrees at 9 bases. The germline CDR1 and CDR2 sequences are LNHDA and SQIVND (reference sequence). The CDR3 extends over 15 amino acids. The junction had 8 bases not matched to a gene; V was cut back by 5 bases and J by 7 bases. This chain's CDR3 is CASSPRDRVGGELFF. In DNA form, the CDR3 reads TGTGCCAGTAGTCCCCGGGACAGGGTCGGCGGGGAGCTGTTTTTT.

This clone has a count of ten or more. This CDR3 is CASSLVGRDRGYNNEQFF. The CDR3 region has the DNA TGTGCCAGCAGCTTAGTAGGCCGGGACAGGGGATACAACAATGAGCAGTTCTTC. The chain uses TRBV7-2 and TRBJ2-1, with 10 bases lining up with TRBD1. The CDR3 has 18 residues. J lost 5 bases, V lost 1 base, and 11 bases had no gene match. Looked up from germline, CDR1 is SGHTA and CDR2 is FQGNSA.

The CDR3 sequence: CASSLAGATHSPLHF. CDR3 nucleotides: TGTGCCAGCAGCTTGGCAGGGGCCACCCACTCACCCCTCCACTTT. V gene TRBV5-6 combines with J gene TRBJ1-6; a weak D match, TRBD1 (6 bases). CDR3 length: 15 residues. Trimming took off 0 bases at V and 10 bases at J, with 14 bases between the two ends. Germline V lookup: CDR1 SGHDT, CDR2 YYEEEE.

V and J are TRBV5-1 and TRBJ2-2; 10 nucleotides align to TRBD2. The CDR3 is 17 amino acids. Per the germline V gene, CDR1 is SGHRS and CDR2 is YFSETQ. After removal of 4 bases from V and 6 bases from J, the junction contained 12 bases not matched to a gene. The CDR3 DNA reads as TGCGCCAGCAGCCCGGAAGAACTAGCGGGGATGGCCGGGGAGCTGTTTTTT. As protein: CASSPEELAGMAGELFF.

The CDR3 DNA reads TGTGCCACCAATCCCGCGGGGACCGGGGAGCTGTTTTTT. Encoded protein: CATNPAGTGELFF. The chain joins TRBV24-1 to TRBJ2-2, with D perhaps matching TRBD2 (6 bases). With 8 bases removed from V and 5 bases from J, the gap between germline ends came to 11 bases. CDR1 and CDR2 from the germline V gene are KGHDR and SFDVKD. The CDR3 has 13 residues.

CDR3 DNA sequence: TGTGCCAGCAGCCTCGACGGAGCCCCGGCGCAGTACTTC. Translating gives CASSLDGAPAQYF. This chain links TRBV11-1 with TRBJ2-7; D ambiguous. The V end was cut by 5 bases, the J end by 9 bases, with 17 bases between. This CDR3 contains 13 residues. Germline CDR1 SGHAT, CDR2 FQDESV (reference sequence).

This chain links TRBV7-2 with TRBJ1-3; 9 nucleotides line up with TRBD1. There are 15 residues in the CDR3. Germline V gene sequence: CDR1 SGHTA, CDR2 FQGNSA. Trimming removed 5 bases from V and 4 bases from J; junction bases left unmatched: 6. CDR3 nucleotide sequence: TGTGCCAGCAGCCTACAGGGGGCCACGGGAAACACCATATATTTT. Translating it yields CASSLQGATGNTIYF.

The chain joins TRBV19 to TRBJ1-2, with D hard to call. From germline, CDR1 is LNHDA and CDR2 SQIVND (reference sequence). The CDR3 has 11 amino acids. Trimming removed 5 bases at V and 4 bases at J, with 5 bases between. This CDR3 is CASSPGYGYTF. The CDR3 DNA follows: TGTGCCAGTAGTCCCGGCTATGGCTACACCTTC.

The V gene is TRBV6-1, the J gene TRBJ1-2, with D possibly being TRBD1 (5 bases). Between the trimmed V and J ends, which lost 3 bases and 1 base, there was a span of 18 bases. Germline loops: CDR1 MNHNS, CDR2 SASEGT. CDR3 length: 17 residues. In nucleotides, the CDR3 is TGTGCCAGCAGTGATCACCCAGGGCGACCCTATAACTATGGCTACACCTTC. Translated: CASSDHPGRPYNYGYTF.

The V gene is TRBV19, the J gene TRBJ1-1; 8 nucleotides line up with TRBD1. From germline, CDR1 is LNHDA and CDR2 SQIVND (reference sequence). The CDR3 is 13 amino acids. Germline trimming cut 6 bases from V and 3 bases from J; bases unmatched to any gene: 3. As DNA, the CDR3 is TGTGCCAGTAGCTACAGGGGGGACACTGAAGCTTTCTTT. Translation gives CASSYRGDTEAFF.

The chain recombines TRBV27 with TRBJ2-5; 8 bases are shared with TRBD1. Germline V gene data show CDR1 as MNHEY and CDR2 as SMNVEV (reference sequence). V shed 7 bases and J 4 bases; nucleotides not matched to a gene: 11. The CDR3 contains 15 residues. In DNA form, the CDR3 reads TGTGCCAGCAATCGCGCGGACAGGGTCCCAGAGACCCAGTACTTC. It codes for CASNRADRVPETQYF.

This rearrangement joins TRBV6-5 to TRBJ2-7; D ambiguous. CDR3 length: 13 amino acids. Trimming pared 0 bases from V and 4 bases from J, leaving 7 bases between. Looked up from germline, CDR1 is MNHEY and CDR2 is SVGAGI. The chain's CDR3 is CASSYSSLYEQYF. The CDR3 region has the DNA TGTGCCAGCAGTTACTCGAGCCTTTACGAGCAGTACTTC.

The V call is TRBV4-2, the J call TRBJ1-2; TRBD1 agrees at 8 bases. There are 15 residues in the CDR3. Germline V lookup: CDR1 LGHNA, CDR2 YNFKEQ. V shed 1 base and J 8 bases; nucleotides not matched to a gene: 9. In nucleotides, the CDR3 is TGTGCCAGCAGCCAAGTAACAGGGGGACTGGGAGGCTACACCTTC. Its translation: CASSQVTGGLGGYTF.

This clone has just a few counts. CDR3 nucleotides: TGTGCCAGCAGCTTGCTCCGGGACAGGGGGCTCGAGCAGTACTTC. It yields the protein CASSLLRDRGLEQYF. The chain carries TRBV11-2 and TRBJ2-7; 12 bases fit TRBD1. CDR3 size: 15 residues. The trim removed 3 bases at V and 6 bases at J, leaving 6 bases unmatched. CDR1 is SGHAT, CDR2 FQNNGV, per germline.

The V call is TRBV19, the J call TRBJ1-5; no firm D call. The CDR3 is 13 amino acids. Germline V gene data show CDR1 as LNHDA and CDR2 as SQIVND (reference sequence). Trimming removed 3 bases at V and 3 bases at J, with 6 bases between. CDR3 amino acids: CASSIRDNQPQHF. Here the CDR3 DNA reads TGTGCCAGTAGTATTCGGGACAATCAGCCCCAGCATTTT.